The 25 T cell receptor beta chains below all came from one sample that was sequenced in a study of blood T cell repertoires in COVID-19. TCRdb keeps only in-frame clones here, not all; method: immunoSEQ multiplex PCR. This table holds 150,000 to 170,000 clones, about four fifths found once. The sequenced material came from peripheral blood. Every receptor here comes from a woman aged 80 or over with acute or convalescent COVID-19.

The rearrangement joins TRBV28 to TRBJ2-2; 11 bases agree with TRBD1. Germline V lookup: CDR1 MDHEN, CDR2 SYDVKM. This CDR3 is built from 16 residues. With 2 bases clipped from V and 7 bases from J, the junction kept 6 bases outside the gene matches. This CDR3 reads CASSLRTGGTNGELFF. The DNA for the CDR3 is TGTGCCAGCAGTTTAAGGACAGGGGGCACGAACGGGGAGCTGTTTTTT.

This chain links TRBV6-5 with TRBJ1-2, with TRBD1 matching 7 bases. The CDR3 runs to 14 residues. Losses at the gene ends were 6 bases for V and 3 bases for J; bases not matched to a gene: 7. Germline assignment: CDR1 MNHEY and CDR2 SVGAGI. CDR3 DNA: TGTGCCAGCAGGGCCCCCGGGACAGACTATGGCTACACCTTC. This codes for CASRAPGTDYGYTF.

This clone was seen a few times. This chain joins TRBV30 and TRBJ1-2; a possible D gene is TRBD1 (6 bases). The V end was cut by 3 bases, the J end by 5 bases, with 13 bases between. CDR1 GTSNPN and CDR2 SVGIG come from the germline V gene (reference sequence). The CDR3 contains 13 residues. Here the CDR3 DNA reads TGTGCCTGGAGCCCCTTCACAGGGTATGGCTACACCTTC. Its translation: CAWSPFTGYGYTF.

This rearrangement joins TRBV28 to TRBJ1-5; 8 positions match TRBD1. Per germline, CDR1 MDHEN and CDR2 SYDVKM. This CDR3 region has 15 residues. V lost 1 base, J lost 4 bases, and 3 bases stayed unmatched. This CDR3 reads CASSLSRQGNQPQHF. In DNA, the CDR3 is TGTGCCAGCAGTTTATCCCGACAGGGGAATCAGCCCCAGCATTTT.

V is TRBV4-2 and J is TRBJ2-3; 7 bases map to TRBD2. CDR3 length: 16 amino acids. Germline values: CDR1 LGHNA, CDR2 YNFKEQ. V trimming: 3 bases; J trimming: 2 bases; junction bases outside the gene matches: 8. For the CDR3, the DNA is TGTGCCAGCAGCCAGTCAGCGGGACCTAACACAGATACGCAGTATTTT. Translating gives CASSQSAGPNTDTQYF.

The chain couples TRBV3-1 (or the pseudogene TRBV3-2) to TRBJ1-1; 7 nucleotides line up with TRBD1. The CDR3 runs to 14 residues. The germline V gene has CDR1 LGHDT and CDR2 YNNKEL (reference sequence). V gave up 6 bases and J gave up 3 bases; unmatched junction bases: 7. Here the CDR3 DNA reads TGTGCCAGCAGACACACAGGGGTCGACACTGAAGCTTTCTTT. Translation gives CASRHTGVDTEAFF.

The CDR3, as DNA: TGTGCCTGGAGAGGGGACAGAAAAAACTATGGCTACACCTTC. Translating it yields CAWRGDRKNYGYTF. The rearrangement joins TRBV30 to TRBJ1-2, with TRBD1 identical over 7 bases. The CDR3 runs 14 residues. The V gene end was trimmed by 3 bases and the J gene end by 2 bases; junction bases not matched to a gene: 6. Looked up from germline, CDR1 is GTSNPN and CDR2 is SVGIG (reference sequence). Combining the CDR3 with reference TRBV30 and TRBJ1-2 gives the whole variable domain SQTIHQWPATLVQPVGSPLSLECTVEGTSNPNLYWYRQAAGRGLQLLFYSVGIGQISSEVPQNLSASRPQDRQFILSSKKLLLSDSGFYLCAWRGDRKNYGYTFGSGTRLTVV.

The CDR3 region has the DNA TGTGCCAGTTACAGGGCCGGGCGTATCTACGAGCAGTACTTC. Protein product: CASYRAGRIYEQYF. J is TRBJ2-7 and V is TRBV5-6; tentatively, D is TRBD1 (6 bases). Trimming took off 8 bases at V and 3 bases at J, with 18 bases between the two ends. This CDR3 spans 14 amino acids. Germline V gene data show CDR1 as SGHDT and CDR2 as YYEEEE.

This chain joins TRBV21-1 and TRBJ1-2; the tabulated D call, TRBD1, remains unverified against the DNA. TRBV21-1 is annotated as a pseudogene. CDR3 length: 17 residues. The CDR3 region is CHSPASIFPGREDGYTF. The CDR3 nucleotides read TGCCACAGCCCCGCCAGCATTTTCCCGGGCAGGGAAGATGGCTACACCTTC.

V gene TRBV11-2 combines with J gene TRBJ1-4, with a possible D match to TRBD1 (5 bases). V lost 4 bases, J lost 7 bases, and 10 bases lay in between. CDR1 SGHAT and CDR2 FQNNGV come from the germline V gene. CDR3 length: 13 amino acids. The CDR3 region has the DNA TGTGCCAGCAGCTCAACAGGATCTGAAAAACTGTTTTTT. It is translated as CASSSTGSEKLFF. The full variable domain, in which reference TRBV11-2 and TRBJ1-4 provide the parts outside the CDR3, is EAGVAQSPRYKIIEKRQSVAFWCNPISGHATLYWYQQILGQGPKLLIQFQNNGVVDDSQLPKDRFSAERLKGVDSTLKIQPAKLEDSAVYLCASSSTGSEKLFFGSGTQLSVL.

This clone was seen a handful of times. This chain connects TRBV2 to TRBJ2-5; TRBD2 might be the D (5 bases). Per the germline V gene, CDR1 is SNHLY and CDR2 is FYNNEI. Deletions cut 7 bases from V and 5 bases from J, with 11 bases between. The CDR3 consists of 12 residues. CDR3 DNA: TGTGCCAGCAACCTAGCATTTGAGACCCAGTACTTC. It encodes CASNLAFETQYF.

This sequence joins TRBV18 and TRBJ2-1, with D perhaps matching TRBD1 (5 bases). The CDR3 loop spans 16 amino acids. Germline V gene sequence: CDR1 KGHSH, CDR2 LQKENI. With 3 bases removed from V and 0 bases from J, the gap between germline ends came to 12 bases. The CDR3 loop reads CASSPPGLSSYNEQFF. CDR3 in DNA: TGTGCCAGCTCACCCCCAGGGCTCAGCTCCTACAATGAGCAGTTCTTC.

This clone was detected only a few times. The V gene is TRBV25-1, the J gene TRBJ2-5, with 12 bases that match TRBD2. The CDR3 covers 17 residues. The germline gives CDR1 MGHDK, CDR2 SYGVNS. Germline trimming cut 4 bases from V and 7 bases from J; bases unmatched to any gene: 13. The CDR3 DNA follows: TGTGCCAGCAGTGGAACTAGCGGGAGGCCACTGGGGGGGACCCAGTACTTC. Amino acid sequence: CASSGTSGRPLGGTQYF.

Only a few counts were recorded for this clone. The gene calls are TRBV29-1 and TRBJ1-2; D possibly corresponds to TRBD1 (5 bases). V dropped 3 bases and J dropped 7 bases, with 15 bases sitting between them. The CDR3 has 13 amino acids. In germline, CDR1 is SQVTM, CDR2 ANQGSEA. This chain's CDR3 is CSVDSGDAGGYTF. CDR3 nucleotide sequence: TGCAGCGTTGATTCGGGGGACGCCGGTGGCTACACCTTC.

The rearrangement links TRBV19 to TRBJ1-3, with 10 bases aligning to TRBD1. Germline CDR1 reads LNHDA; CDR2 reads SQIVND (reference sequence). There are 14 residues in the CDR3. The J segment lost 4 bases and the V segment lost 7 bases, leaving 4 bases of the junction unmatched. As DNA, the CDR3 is TGTGCCAGTAAGACAGGGGGCCTCGGAAACACCATATATTTT. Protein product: CASKTGGLGNTIYF.

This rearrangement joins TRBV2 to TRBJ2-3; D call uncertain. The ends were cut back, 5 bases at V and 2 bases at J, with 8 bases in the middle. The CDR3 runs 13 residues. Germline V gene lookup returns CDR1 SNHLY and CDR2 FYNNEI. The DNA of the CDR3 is TGTGCCAGCAGTTCCCAGAACACAGATACGCAGTATTTT. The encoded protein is CASSSQNTDTQYF.

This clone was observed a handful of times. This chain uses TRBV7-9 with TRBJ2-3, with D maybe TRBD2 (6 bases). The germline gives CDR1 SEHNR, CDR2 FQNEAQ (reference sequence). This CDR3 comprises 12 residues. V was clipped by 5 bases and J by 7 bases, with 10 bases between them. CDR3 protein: CASSPAGYTQYF. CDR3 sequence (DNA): TGTGCCAGCAGCCCCGCGGGGTATACGCAGTATTTT.

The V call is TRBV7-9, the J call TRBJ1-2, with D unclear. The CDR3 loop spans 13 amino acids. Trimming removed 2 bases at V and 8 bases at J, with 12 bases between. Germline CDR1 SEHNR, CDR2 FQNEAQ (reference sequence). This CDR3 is CASSLNVAFGYTF. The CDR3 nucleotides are TGTGCCAGCAGCTTAAATGTTGCGTTCGGCTACACCTTC. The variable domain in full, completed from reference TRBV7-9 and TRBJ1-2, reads DTGVSQNPRHKITKRGQNVTFRCDPISEHNRLYWYRQTLGQGPEFLTYFQNEAQLEKSRLLSDRFSAERPKGSFSTLEIQRTEQGDSAMYLCASSLNVAFGYTFGSGTRLTVV.

The CDR3: CASSVSINTGELFF. The CDR3 DNA reads as TGTGCCAGCAGTGTGTCTATTAACACCGGGGAGCTGTTTTTT. The chain couples TRBV25-1 to TRBJ2-2; no clear D. V was pared by 4 bases and J by 2 bases, with 8 bases between. Germline V CDR1 and CDR2: MGHDK, SYGVNS. CDR3 length: 14 amino acids. Using reference TRBV25-1 and TRBJ2-2 for the parts outside the CDR3, the full variable domain is EADIYQTPRYLVIGTGKKITLECSQTMGHDKMYWYQQDPGMELHLIHYSYGVNSTEKGDLSSESTVSRIRTEHFPLTLESARPSHTSQYLCASSVSINTGELFFGEGSRLTVL.

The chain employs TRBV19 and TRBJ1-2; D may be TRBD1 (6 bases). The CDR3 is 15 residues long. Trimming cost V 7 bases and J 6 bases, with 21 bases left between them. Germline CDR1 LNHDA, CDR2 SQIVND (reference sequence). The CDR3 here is CASTPTGGGLHGYTF. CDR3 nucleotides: TGTGCCAGTACCCCAACTGGGGGCGGTCTTCATGGCTACACCTTC.

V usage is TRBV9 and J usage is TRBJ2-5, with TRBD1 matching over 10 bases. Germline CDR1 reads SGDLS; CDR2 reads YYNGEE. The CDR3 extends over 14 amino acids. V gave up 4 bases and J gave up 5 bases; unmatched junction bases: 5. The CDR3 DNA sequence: TGTGCCAGCAGCTCGACAGGGGGCTGGGAGACCCAGTACTTC. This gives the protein CASSSTGGWETQYF.

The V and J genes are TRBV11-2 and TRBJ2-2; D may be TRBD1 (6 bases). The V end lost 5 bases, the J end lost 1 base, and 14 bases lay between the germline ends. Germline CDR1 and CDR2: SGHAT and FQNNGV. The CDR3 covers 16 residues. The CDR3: CASSRIRGRNTGELFF. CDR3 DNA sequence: TGTGCCAGCAGCCGTATCAGGGGTCGGAACACCGGGGAGCTGTTTTTT.

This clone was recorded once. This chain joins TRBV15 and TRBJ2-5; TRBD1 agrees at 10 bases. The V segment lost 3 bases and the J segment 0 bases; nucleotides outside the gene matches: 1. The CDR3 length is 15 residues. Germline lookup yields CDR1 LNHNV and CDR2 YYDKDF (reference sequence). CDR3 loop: CATSRGQGYQETQYF. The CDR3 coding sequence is TGTGCCACCAGCAGGGGACAGGGGTACCAAGAGACCCAGTACTTC.

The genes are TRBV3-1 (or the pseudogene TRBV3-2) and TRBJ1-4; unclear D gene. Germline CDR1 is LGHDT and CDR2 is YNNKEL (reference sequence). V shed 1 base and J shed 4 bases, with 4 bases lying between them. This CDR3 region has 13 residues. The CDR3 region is CASSQVNNEKLFF. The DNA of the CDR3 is TGTGCCAGCAGCCAAGTCAATAATGAAAAACTGTTTTTT.

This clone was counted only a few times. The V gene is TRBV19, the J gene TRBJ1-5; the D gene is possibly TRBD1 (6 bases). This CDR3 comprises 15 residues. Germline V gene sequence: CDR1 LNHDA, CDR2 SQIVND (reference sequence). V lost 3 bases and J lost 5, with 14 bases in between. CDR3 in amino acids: CASSIQRTDHQPQHF. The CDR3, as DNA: TGTGCCAGTAGTATCCAAAGGACAGACCATCAGCCCCAGCATTTT.